A selection of T cell receptor beta chains follows, all from one sample in a study of cytomegalovirus exposure and HLA in healthy donors. Using immunoSEQ multiplex PCR, the repertoire was profiled, and TCRdb retains in-frame clones only, with some absent. The sample carries about 210,000 clones, approximately 82% recorded once. Sequencing was done on a sample of PBMCs. Source of these receptors: a woman between 50 and 59 years old in good health and CMV-seropositive. Both conserved end residues are part of each CDR3. A D gene is named only where the DNA matches it firmly. Some rows have no size entry. The others give once, few or many, or a class for an expanded clone.

clone_size: NA
v_call: TRBV14
j_call: TRBJ2-2
d_call: NA
cdr3_aa: CASSQDGWAANTGELFF
cdr3_nt: TGTGCCAGCAGCCAAGACGGTTGGGCAGCCAACACCGGGGAGCTGTTTTTT

clone_size: NA
v_call: TRBV25-1
j_call: TRBJ2-5
d_call: NA
cdr3_aa: CMLGQQETQYF
cdr3_nt: TGTATGCTGGGGCAGCAAGAGACCCAGTACTTC

clone_size: once
v_call: TRBV28
j_call: TRBJ2-5
d_call: NA
cdr3_aa: CASSLYGDSTREQYF
cdr3_nt: TGTGCCAGCAGTTTATATGGTGACTCGACGAGGGAGCAGTACTTC

clone_size: NA
v_call: TRBV27
j_call: TRBJ1-5
d_call: NA
cdr3_aa: CASSSLPTGTQPQHF
cdr3_nt: TGTGCCAGCAGCTCTCTACCTACAGGGACTCAGCCCCAGCATTTT

clone_size: few
v_call: TRBV5-1
j_call: TRBJ1-2
d_call: TRBD1
cdr3_aa: CASSRGQGTGYTF
cdr3_nt: TGCGCCAGCAGCAGGGGACAGGGTACTGGCTACACCTTC

clone_size: NA
v_call: TRBV27
j_call: TRBJ1-1
d_call: NA
cdr3_aa: CASSFAQTTEAFF
cdr3_nt: TGTGCCAGCAGTTTCGCACAGACCACTGAAGCTTTCTTT

clone_size: NA
v_call: TRBV6-1
j_call: TRBJ2-3
d_call: TRBD2
cdr3_aa: CASNEASGGADTQYF
cdr3_nt: TGTGCCAGCAACGAGGCGAGCGGGGGGGCAGATACGCAGTATTTT

clone_size: NA
v_call: TRBV18
j_call: TRBJ1-2
d_call: TRBD1
cdr3_aa: CASSQGMQGDGYTF
cdr3_nt: TGTGCCAGCTCACAGGGGATGCAGGGGGATGGCTACACCTTC

clone_size: NA
v_call: TRBV11-2
j_call: TRBJ1-6
d_call: NA
cdr3_aa: CASSFGQNDSPLHF
cdr3_nt: TGTGCCAGCAGCTTCGGACAGAATGATTCACCCCTCCACTTT

clone_size: NA
v_call: TRBV6-4
j_call: TRBJ2-2
d_call: TRBD1
cdr3_aa: CASKGEGAPGELFF
cdr3_nt: TGTGCCAGCAAGGGAGAGGGGGCACCCGGGGAGCTGTTTTTT

clone_size: NA
v_call: TRBV7-2
j_call: TRBJ1-6
d_call: TRBD1
cdr3_aa: CASSLAGQTYSPLHF
cdr3_nt: TGTGCCAGCAGCTTGGCGGGACAGACCTATTCACCCCTCCACTTT

clone_size: NA
v_call: TRBV27
j_call: TRBJ2-2
d_call: NA
cdr3_aa: CASKRETHTGELFF
cdr3_nt: TGTGCCAGCAAGAGGGAAACTCACACCGGGGAGCTGTTTTTT

clone_size: once
v_call: TRBV19
j_call: TRBJ1-4
d_call: NA
cdr3_aa: CASSYSATNEKLFF
cdr3_nt: TGTGCCAGTAGTTACTCGGCAACTAATGAAAAACTGTTTTTT

clone_size: NA
v_call: TRBV30
j_call: TRBJ1-4
d_call: TRBD1
cdr3_aa: CAWTLTGVNEKLFF
cdr3_nt: TGTGCCTGGACACTGACAGGGGTAAATGAAAAACTGTTTTTT

clone_size: NA
v_call: TRBV28
j_call: TRBJ2-7
d_call: TRBD1
cdr3_aa: CASSWTGPGYEQYF
cdr3_nt: TGTGCCAGCAGTTGGACAGGACCTGGATACGAGCAGTACTTC

clone_size: NA
v_call: TRBV5-1
j_call: TRBJ1-1
d_call: NA
cdr3_aa: CASSLDPVNTEAFF
cdr3_nt: TGCGCCAGCAGCTTGGACCCAGTGAACACTGAAGCTTTCTTT

clone_size: NA
v_call: TRBV6-5
j_call: TRBJ1-1
d_call: NA
cdr3_aa: CASSATGSRSTEAFF
cdr3_nt: TGTGCCAGCAGTGCTACCGGGAGTAGGAGCACTGAAGCTTTCTTT

clone_size: NA
v_call: TRBV7-2
j_call: TRBJ2-5
d_call: TRBD2
cdr3_aa: CASSRHLAGGQTIDF
cdr3_nt: TGTGCCAGCAGCCGGCACCTAGCGGGGGGGCAAACGATCGACTTC

clone_size: NA
v_call: TRBV27
j_call: TRBJ2-7
d_call: TRBD1
cdr3_aa: CATRDRVHEQYF
cdr3_nt: TGTGCCACCCGGGACAGGGTGCACGAGCAGTACTTC

clone_size: once
v_call: TRBV5-4
j_call: TRBJ2-5
d_call: NA
cdr3_aa: CASSLGSVYRETQYF
cdr3_nt: TGTGCCAGCAGCTTGGGGTCGGTGTACCGAGAGACCCAGTACTTC

clone_size: NA
v_call: TRBV6-5
j_call: TRBJ1-6
d_call: NA
cdr3_aa: CASTTQQGRNSPLHF
cdr3_nt: TGTGCCAGCACCACCCAACAGGGTCGCAATTCACCCCTCCACTTT

clone_size: once
v_call: TRBV15
j_call: TRBJ1-2
d_call: NA
cdr3_aa: CATSSRGFNHGYTF
cdr3_nt: TGTGCCACCAGCAGCAGGGGTTTCAATCATGGCTACACCTTC

clone_size: NA
v_call: TRBV15
j_call: TRBJ1-4
d_call: NA
cdr3_aa: CATSRDPGGREKLFF
cdr3_nt: TGTGCCACCAGCAGAGATCCCGGGGGGAGGGAAAAACTGTTTTTT

clone_size: NA
v_call: TRBV7-8
j_call: TRBJ1-3
d_call: NA
cdr3_aa: CASSLARRGSAGNTIYF
cdr3_nt: TGTGCCAGCAGCTTAGCGCGTAGAGGGTCAGCTGGAAACACCATATATTTT

clone_size: NA
v_call: TRBV27
j_call: TRBJ1-1
d_call: NA
cdr3_aa: CASSWSQNTEAFF
cdr3_nt: TGTGCCAGCAGTTGGAGTCAGAACACTGAAGCTTTCTTT

clone_size: NA
v_call: TRBV5-6
j_call: TRBJ1-1
d_call: NA
cdr3_aa: CASSLAQGRGTEAFF
cdr3_nt: TGTGCCAGCAGCTTGGCACAGGGAAGGGGAACTGAAGCTTTCTTT

clone_size: NA
v_call: TRBV15
j_call: TRBJ1-2
d_call: TRBD1
cdr3_aa: CATSRDSDYGYTF
cdr3_nt: TGTGCCACCAGCCGGGACAGCGACTATGGCTACACCTTC

clone_size: NA
v_call: TRBV5-1
j_call: TRBJ1-2
d_call: TRBD1
cdr3_aa: CASSSTGGRNYGYTF
cdr3_nt: TGCGCCAGCAGCTCAACAGGGGGCCGGAACTATGGCTACACCTTC

clone_size: NA
v_call: TRBV7-2
j_call: TRBJ1-3
d_call: TRBD1
cdr3_aa: CASRPDRAGNTIYF
cdr3_nt: TGTGCCAGCAGACCGGACAGGGCCGGAAACACCATATATTTT

clone_size: NA
v_call: TRBV7-6
j_call: TRBJ2-2
d_call: TRBD2
cdr3_aa: CASSRPGLAGAGNTGELFF
cdr3_nt: TGTGCCAGCAGCCGCCCGGGACTAGCGGGGGCAGGGAACACCGGGGAGCTGTTTTTT

clone_size: NA
v_call: TRBV7-9
j_call: TRBJ2-7
d_call: NA
cdr3_aa: CASTGGSYEQYF
cdr3_nt: TGTGCCAGCACAGGAGGCTCCTACGAGCAGTACTTC

clone_size: NA
v_call: TRBV5-4
j_call: TRBJ2-1
d_call: TRBD2
cdr3_aa: CAMGGSSYNEQFF
cdr3_nt: TGTGCCATGGGGGGGAGCTCCTACAATGAGCAGTTCTTC

clone_size: NA
v_call: TRBV6-1
j_call: TRBJ1-5
d_call: TRBD1
cdr3_aa: CASKAGTGNQPQHF
cdr3_nt: TGTGCCAGCAAGGCCGGGACAGGGAATCAGCCCCAGCATTTT

clone_size: NA
v_call: TRBV10-1
j_call: TRBJ1-1
d_call: TRBD1
cdr3_aa: CASSEPLPDRKNTEAFF
cdr3_nt: TGCGCCAGCAGTGAGCCCCTCCCGGACAGGAAGAACACTGAAGCTTTCTTT

clone_size: NA
v_call: TRBV19
j_call: TRBJ2-1
d_call: NA
cdr3_aa: CASSGHRVSEQFF
cdr3_nt: TGTGCCAGTAGTGGACACAGGGTCTCTGAGCAGTTCTTC

clone_size: NA
v_call: TRBV10-3
j_call: TRBJ2-5
d_call: NA
cdr3_aa: CAISDHQRQETQYF
cdr3_nt: TGTGCCATCAGTGATCATCAGAGGCAGGAGACCCAGTACTTC

clone_size: NA
v_call: TRBV12-5
j_call: TRBJ1-1
d_call: NA
cdr3_aa: CASAPRRGHTEAFF
cdr3_nt: TGTGCTAGTGCTCCCCGGCGGGGGCACACTGAAGCTTTCTTT

clone_size: NA
v_call: TRBV11-2
j_call: TRBJ2-2
d_call: TRBD2
cdr3_aa: CASNPPGLSNTGELFF
cdr3_nt: TGTGCCAGCAACCCCCCGGGACTATCGAACACCGGGGAGCTGTTTTTT

clone_size: once
v_call: TRBV5-1
j_call: TRBJ2-2
d_call: NA
cdr3_aa: CASSLATVHTGELFF
cdr3_nt: TGCGCCAGCAGCTTGGCCACAGTCCACACCGGGGAGCTGTTTTTT

clone_size: NA
v_call: TRBV29-1
j_call: TRBJ1-2
d_call: NA
cdr3_aa: CSVPGRGNYGYTF
cdr3_nt: TGCAGCGTTCCTGGACGGGGTAACTATGGCTACACCTTC

clone_size: NA
v_call: TRBV5-1
j_call: TRBJ2-7
d_call: TRBD2
cdr3_aa: CASSLIGGGAVDEQYF
cdr3_nt: TGCGCCAGCAGCTTGATCGGCGGGGGGGCCGTTGACGAGCAGTACTTC

clone_size: NA
v_call: TRBV27
j_call: TRBJ1-6
d_call: NA
cdr3_aa: CASKKAGAGSPLHF
cdr3_nt: TGTGCCAGCAAAAAGGCAGGGGCCGGTTCACCCCTCCACTTT

clone_size: few
v_call: TRBV29-1
j_call: TRBJ2-3
d_call: NA
cdr3_aa: CSHRVVDTQYF
cdr3_nt: TGCAGCCACAGGGTAGTAGATACGCAGTATTTT

clone_size: NA
v_call: TRBV2
j_call: TRBJ2-1
d_call: NA
cdr3_aa: CASSVSPEIERSSYNEQFF
cdr3_nt: TGTGCCAGCAGTGTAAGTCCCGAGATTGAGCGGAGCTCCTACAATGAGCAGTTCTTC

clone_size: NA
v_call: TRBV19
j_call: TRBJ2-4
d_call: TRBD1
cdr3_aa: CASTEGLTGGRYIQYF
cdr3_nt: TGTGCCAGTACCGAGGGCCTGACAGGGGGCAGGTACATTCAGTACTTC